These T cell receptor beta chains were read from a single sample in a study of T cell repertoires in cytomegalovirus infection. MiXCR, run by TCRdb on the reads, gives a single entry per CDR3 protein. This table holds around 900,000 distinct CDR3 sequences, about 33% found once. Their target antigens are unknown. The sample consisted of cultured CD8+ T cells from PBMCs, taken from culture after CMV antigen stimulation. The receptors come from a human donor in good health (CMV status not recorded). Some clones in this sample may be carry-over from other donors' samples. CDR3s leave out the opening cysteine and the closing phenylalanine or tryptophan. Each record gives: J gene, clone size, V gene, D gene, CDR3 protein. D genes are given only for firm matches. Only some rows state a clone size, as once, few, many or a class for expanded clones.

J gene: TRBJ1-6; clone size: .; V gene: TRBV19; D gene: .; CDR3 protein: ASSIQYGYNSPLH
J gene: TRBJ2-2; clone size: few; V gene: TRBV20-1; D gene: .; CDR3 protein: SARDHSPGTGELF
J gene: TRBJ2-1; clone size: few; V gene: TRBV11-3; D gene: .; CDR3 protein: ASSFPPIQAYNEQF
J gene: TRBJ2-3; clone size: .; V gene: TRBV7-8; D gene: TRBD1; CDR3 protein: TSSLPASGTEATDTQY
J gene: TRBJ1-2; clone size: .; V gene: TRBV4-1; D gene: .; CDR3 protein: ASSQPGQISYGYT
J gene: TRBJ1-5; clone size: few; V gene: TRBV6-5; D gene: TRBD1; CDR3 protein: ASSPLWTGSNQPQH
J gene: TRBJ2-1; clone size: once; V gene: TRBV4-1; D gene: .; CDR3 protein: VSSQEIGRGVNEQF
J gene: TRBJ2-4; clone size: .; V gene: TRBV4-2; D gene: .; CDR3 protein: ASSQDPDIQY
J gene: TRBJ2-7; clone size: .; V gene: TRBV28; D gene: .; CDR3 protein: ASRGAESLDYEQY
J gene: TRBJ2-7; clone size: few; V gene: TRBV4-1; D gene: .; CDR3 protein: ASSLTPESYEQY
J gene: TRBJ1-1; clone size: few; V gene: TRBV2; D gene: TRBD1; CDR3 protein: ASSDPNRGRSEAF
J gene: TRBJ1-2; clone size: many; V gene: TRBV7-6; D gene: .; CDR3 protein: ASSPGGGGHT
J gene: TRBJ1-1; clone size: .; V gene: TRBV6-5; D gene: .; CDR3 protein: ASSLGVTDAEAF
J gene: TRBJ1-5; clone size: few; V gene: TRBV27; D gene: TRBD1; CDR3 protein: ASSSDTGGRNQPQH
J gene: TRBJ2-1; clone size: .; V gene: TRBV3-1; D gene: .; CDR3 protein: ASSQEGTLSYNEQF
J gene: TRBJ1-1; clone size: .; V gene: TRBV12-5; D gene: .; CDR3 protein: ASVQPGAEAF
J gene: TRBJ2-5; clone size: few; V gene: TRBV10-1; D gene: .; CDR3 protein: ASSESTHRAGRRETQY
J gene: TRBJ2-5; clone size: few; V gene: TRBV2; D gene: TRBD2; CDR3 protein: ASSRLAGEGKTQY
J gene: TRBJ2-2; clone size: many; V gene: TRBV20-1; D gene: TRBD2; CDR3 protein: SARTGGEDTGELF
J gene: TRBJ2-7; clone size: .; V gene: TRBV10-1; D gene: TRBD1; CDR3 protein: ASNPDRGPYEQY
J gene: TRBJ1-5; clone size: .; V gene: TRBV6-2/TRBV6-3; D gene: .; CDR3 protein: ASSPFFRNGDSNQPQH
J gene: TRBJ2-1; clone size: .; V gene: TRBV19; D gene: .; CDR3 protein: ASTLAGFNEQF
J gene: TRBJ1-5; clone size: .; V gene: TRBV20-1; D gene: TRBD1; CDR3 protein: SAQGVKPQH
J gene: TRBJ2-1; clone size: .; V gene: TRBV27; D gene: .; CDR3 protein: ASSPTVLGNEQF
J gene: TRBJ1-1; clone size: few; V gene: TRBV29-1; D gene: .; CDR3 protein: SVAPNTEAF
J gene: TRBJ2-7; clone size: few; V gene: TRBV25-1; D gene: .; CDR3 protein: ASEGRSGYEQY
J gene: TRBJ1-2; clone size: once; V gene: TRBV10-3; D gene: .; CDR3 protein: AIRTGNPPNYGYT
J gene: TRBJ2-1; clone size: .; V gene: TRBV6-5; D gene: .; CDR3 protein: ASQDSQNEQF
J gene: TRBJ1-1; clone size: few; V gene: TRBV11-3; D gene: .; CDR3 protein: ASSLEGGSAEAF
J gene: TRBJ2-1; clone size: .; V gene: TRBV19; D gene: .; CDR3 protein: ASSMVDYNEQF
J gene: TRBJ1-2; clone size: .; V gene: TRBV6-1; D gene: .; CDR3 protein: ASGGSYVGYT
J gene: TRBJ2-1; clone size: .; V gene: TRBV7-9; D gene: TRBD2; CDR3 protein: ASSLAGGISSYNEQF
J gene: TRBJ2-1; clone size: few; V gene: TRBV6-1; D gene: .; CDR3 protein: ASSGGAYSRVYNEQF
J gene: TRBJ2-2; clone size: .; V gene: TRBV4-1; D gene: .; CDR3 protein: ASSQWRAGELF
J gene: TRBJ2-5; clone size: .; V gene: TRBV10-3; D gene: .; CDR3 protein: AISESSTRDIVQETQY
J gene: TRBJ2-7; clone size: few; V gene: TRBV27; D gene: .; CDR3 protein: AKGSAGEQY
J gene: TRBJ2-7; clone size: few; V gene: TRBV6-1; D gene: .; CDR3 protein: ASSVFRDNEQY
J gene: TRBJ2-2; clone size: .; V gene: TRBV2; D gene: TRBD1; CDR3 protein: ASSALGQDTGELF
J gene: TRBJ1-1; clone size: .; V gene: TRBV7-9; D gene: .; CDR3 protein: ASSPALAEAF